This T cell receptor beta chain was captured by sequencing in a study of long-term antiretroviral therapy in people with HIV. Survey level was the resolution at which the v3.0 immunoSEQ assay ran. Profiled with immunoSEQ multiplex PCR; TCRdb holds only in-frame clones, not every one. Of 40,000 to 50,000 clones listed, about 94% are singletons. Germline lookup yields CDR1 SGHNT and CDR2 YENEEA. The CDR3 sequence is 14 residues long. Between the trimmed V and J ends, which lost 5 bases and 0 bases, there was a span of 10 bases. V is TRBV11-3 and J is TRBJ1-1, with D tentatively TRBD1 (5 bases). This TCR was sampled from a man aged 25 to 40 with HIV. The sequences come from unsorted PBMCs, collected 9 to 9.5 years after starting antiretroviral therapy. Here the CDR3 DNA reads TGTGCCAGCAGCCAGGGACGGATGAACACTGAAGCTTTCTTT. Translated: CASSQGRMNTEAFF.